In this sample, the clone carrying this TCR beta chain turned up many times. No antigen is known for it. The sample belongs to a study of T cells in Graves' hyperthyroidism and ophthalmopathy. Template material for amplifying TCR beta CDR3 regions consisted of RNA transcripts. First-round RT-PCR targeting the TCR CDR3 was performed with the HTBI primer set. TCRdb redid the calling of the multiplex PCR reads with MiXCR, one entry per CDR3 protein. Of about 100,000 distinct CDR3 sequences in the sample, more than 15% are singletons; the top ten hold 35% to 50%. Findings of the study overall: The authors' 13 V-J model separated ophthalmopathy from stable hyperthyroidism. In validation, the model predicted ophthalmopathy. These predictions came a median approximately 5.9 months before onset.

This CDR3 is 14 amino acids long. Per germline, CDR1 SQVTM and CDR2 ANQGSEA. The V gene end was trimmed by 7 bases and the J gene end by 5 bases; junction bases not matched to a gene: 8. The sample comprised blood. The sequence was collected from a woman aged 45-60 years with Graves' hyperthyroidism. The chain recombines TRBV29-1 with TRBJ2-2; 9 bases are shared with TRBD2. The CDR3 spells CSAGGLAGTGELFF. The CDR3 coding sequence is TGCAGCGCCGGAGGGCTAGCGGGAACCGGGGAGCTGTTTTTT.